This T cell receptor beta chain was recovered during a study of glioma-infiltrating T cells (dated by TCRdb to the mid-2010s). General notes on the study: Sequencing of TCR alpha- and beta-chain repertoires was performed on glioma tissue, on non-neoplastic brain tissue, and on matched peripheral blood mononuclear cells. The paired cohort comprised three low-grade glioma patients, 7 or 8 primary glioblastoma patients and three non-glioma patients contributing non-neoplastic brain tissue. To measure divergence between tissue and blood T-cell populations, each tissue-infiltrating repertoire was compared with the peripheral blood repertoire of the same patient. The full study reports these points: Group comparisons rested on small numbers: three non-neoplastic, three low-grade glioma and several glioblastoma patients. VJ-independent divergence between tissue and blood was lower than expected in non-neoplastic patients but higher than expected in all gliomas, particularly low-grade gliomas. Very few CDR3 sequences were found to be shared between tissue and blood, and this scarcity was attributed to high CDR3 diversity and limited sampling.

This clonotype has ten or more counts. No antigen is known for it. Base-call qualities are not available, and no considerably larger clone is one nucleotide away. The iRepertoire nested amplicon-rescue multiplex PCR (arm-PCR) platform was used to amplify TCR alpha and beta CDR3 regions from RNA. The input for one-step reverse transcription and amplification was roughly 100-450 ng of either tissue mRNA or PBMC total RNA. Following bead purification, Illumina adapters were added by a secondary multiplex PCR, and the libraries were gel-purified between 200 and 400 bp. The libraries contained internal 6-nucleotide barcodes that were used for demultiplexing. The libraries were sequenced on an Illumina MiSeq using 2x220 or 2x250 nucleotide paired-end reads. The study's processing was this. Paired reads were merged using FLASH 1.2.11 and were aligned to the GRCh37 human genome using BWA-MEM, after which TRA and TRB reads were extracted. An IMGT-derived reference of cassette sequences and CDR3 motifs, with pseudogenes included, was used for V and J assignment. Three-frame translation of reads was performed, and productive CDR3s were defined as those with a C...FGXG motif and no stop codons. A clonotype was defined as a unique combination of a V-J cassette pair and a CDR3 amino acid sequence. Reads were filtered by Hamming distance, with the threshold set by the sequence error rate of each sample in mapped regions. TCRdb trimmed the raw reads at Q25, called clones with MiXCR and kept productive beta chains. Rows are unified per CDR3 protein, each entry keeping the most common DNA and genes. The V and J calls here are based on TCRdb, not the publication. In all, the sample holds 90,000 or so distinct CDR3 sequences, and 35% to 50% of those were seen once. The ten largest account for less than 45% of the sample.

V was cut back by 7 bases and J by 3 bases, leaving a gap of 9 bases between them. The CDR3 numbers 12 residues from cysteine through phenylalanine. Of the read, only the CDR3 DNA is kept; its 36 bases are in frame from base 1. The germline V gene specifies MNHNS as CDR1 and SASEGT as CDR2. The sequence was collected from a human donor with low-grade glioma or glioblastoma, undergoing nonglioma brain surgery, or in good health (not recorded which). Rearrangement joined TRBV6-1 to TRBJ1-2; tentative D gene TRBD1, with 5 bases matching. Input material: glioma tissue, nonneoplastic brain tissue, or PBMCs (not recorded which). The nucleotide sequence is given as TGTGCCAGCATGGGGGTCGACTATGGCTACACCTTC. Translated, it gives CASMGVDYGYTF.